One T cell receptor (beta chain) is described in this entry. This clonotype was seen repeatedly, ten times or more. Which antigen it targets is not known. Base-call qualities are not available, and no considerably larger clone is one nucleotide away. The TCR beta CDR3 regions were amplified from RNA transcripts. The TCR CDR3 was subjected to a first round of RT-PCR using the HTBI primer set and the Qiagen OneStep RT-PCR kit. Libraries were constructed in a second round of multiplex PCR, after which size selection and purification were carried out. Paired-end sequencing of the libraries was performed with 100 bp reads on an Illumina HiSeq2000. The paper's data handling went like this. Raw data were processed with SOAPnuke, discarding reads with adapters, uncalled bases, mean Phred below 15, or no exact constant-primer or identifier match. High-quality paired reads were merged using COPE v1.2.5, and each unique nucleotide sequence was defined as a clonotype. MiTCR v1.1 was used to align the clonotypes against IMGT TRBV, TRBD and TRBJ reference segments. Only V-J combinations with frequency above 0.0001, covering 99.2% of repertoires, were analysed. The TCS score was defined as the ratio of F50 (clonal expansion) to E x V (chaos), calculated using BLOSUM62-based TCRdist between CDR3 peptides within each V-J. Welch's t-statistics and random forest reduced fewer than 600 V-J features to 10 to 15, which were used in a naive Bayes classifier (R e1071). The raw public data were reprocessed by TCRdb itself: fastp quality trimming at Q25, MiXCR clonotype calling, in-frame beta chains only. Merged by CDR3 protein, the rows form single entries marked with the most common genes and DNA. V and J calls and clone size were set by TCRdb, not the authors. This sample is represented by about 530,000 distinct CDR3 sequences; about a sixth of them were singletons. The ten largest clones capture approximately 15% of the sample.

CDR3 length: 15 amino acids, cysteine to phenylalanine. Just CDR3 DNA is preserved here, 45 bases in frame from base 1. The germline V gene (reference sequence) yields SEHNR for CDR1 and FQNEAQ for CDR2. Unmatched junction bases come to 11, with V trimmed by 5 bases and J by 7 bases. Ophthalmopathy patients had moderately to severely active disease, Clinical Activity Score of at least 3, NOSPECS grade of at least 4, and duration under 3 months. Patients with uncontrolled infections, other autoimmune diseases, pregnancy or lactation were excluded. Diagnoses relied on clinical symptoms, serum thyroxine and TRAb, thyroid ultrasound and orbital computed tomography. PBMCs were isolated from 8 to 10 ml of fresh peripheral blood by Ficoll-Paque density gradient centrifugation. Total RNA was extracted with Trizol reagent, and quality was checked on an Agilent 2100 Bioanalyzer. The entry originates in a study of T cells in Graves' hyperthyroidism and ophthalmopathy (dated by TCRdb to between 2018 and 2021). Describing the broader study: Peripheral blood was collected at initial diagnosis, before any treatment. TCR V-J signatures able to tell the groups apart were searched for in a discovery cohort of 90 to 100 patients, of whom around 43 had Graves' ophthalmopathy and around 57 had stable Graves' hyperthyroidism. Whether ophthalmopathy could be predicted prospectively was tested in an independent validation cohort made up of roughly 20 hyperthyroidism patients plus 17 patients who later progressed to ophthalmopathy. The approximately 97 discovery patients were randomly divided into training and test sets at a 7:3 ratio. The study also compared thyroid tissue and blood T-cell repertoires from more than five Graves' hyperthyroidism patients. After sampling, hyperthyroidism patients received methimazole starting at 30 mg daily, and ophthalmopathy patients received high-dose intravenous methylprednisolone. According to the paper, TCR Vbeta CDR3 sequencing was carried out on over 130 peripheral blood samples, which came from around 43 ophthalmopathy, around 74 hyperthyroidism and roughly 17 progressor patients.

Overall study outcomes, separate from this receptor: Most expanded thyroid clonotypes (frequency above 0.001) were also detected in blood, a finding suggesting that blood repertoires may reflect thyroid immune responses. In validation, progression to ophthalmopathy was predicted by the model with 70% to 71% sensitivity and nearly 75% specificity, a median of roughly six months before onset. A model built on a 13 V-J signature distinguished ophthalmopathy from stable hyperthyroidism, reaching around 88% sensitivity and about 81% specificity in cross-validation and 80%/75% in testing. No statistical method was used to fix the sample size in advance, and group allocation was not hidden from the investigators.

This clonotype was sampled from a woman aged 18-29 years with Graves' ophthalmopathy. Specimen: blood. The rearrangement joined TRBV7-9 to TRBJ2-1; 7 bases in the junction line up with TRBD1. The nucleotide sequence reads as follows: TGTGCCAGCAGCCAAGGGGGCCGTATTTCTAATGAGCAGTTCTTC. The translation is CASSQGGRISNEQFF.